This is a list of T cell receptor beta chains from one sample in a study of OX40 agonist ivuxolimab in advanced cancers. This table comes from immunoSEQ multiplex PCR, and its TCRdb copy is limited to in-frame clones, with some not included. The table has fewer than 35,000 clones, 74% seen once; the top ten hold around an eighth. The material was CD4+ or CD8+ T cells sorted from blood, obtained in a trial of the OX40 agonist ivuxolimab. The origin of the receptors is an adult with an advanced solid tumor such as melanoma, head and neck, liver or kidney cancer. The CDR3 runs from the conserved cysteine through the conserved F or W. D genes are given only for firm matches. Rows may omit the clone size; those that give it use once, few, many or a size class.

>TRBV7-9|NA|TRBJ1-6|NA
CASSYYSNSPLHF
TGTGCCAGCAGTTACTACAGCAATTCACCCCTCCACTTT
>TRBV25-1|NA|TRBJ2-7|NA
CASSEWGRGHEQYF
TGTGCCAGCAGTGAATGGGGCAGGGGCCACGAGCAGTACTTC
>TRBV7-2|TRBD2|TRBJ2-3|NA
CASSLGGGAQTQYF
TGTGCCAGCAGCTTAGGCGGGGGGGCCCAGACGCAGTATTTT
>TRBV7-3|NA|TRBJ1-1|NA
CASSLTPGTEAFF
TGTGCCAGCAGCTTAACGCCGGGTACTGAAGCTTTCTTT
>TRBV5-1|NA|TRBJ2-2|few
CASSLAAGLGAGELFF
TGCGCCAGCAGCTTGGCTGCGGGGCTGGGCGCCGGGGAGCTGTTTTTT
>TRBV6-6|TRBD1|TRBJ1-1|NA
CASTGTGVEAFF
TGTGCCAGCACCGGGACAGGGGTTGAAGCTTTCTTT
>TRBV10-3|NA|TRBJ2-7|NA
CAISEWDGSEQYF
TGTGCCATCAGTGAGTGGGATGGGAGCGAGCAGTACTTC
>TRBV6-1|NA|TRBJ1-5|NA
CASRRLPEGNQPQHF
TGTGCCAGCAGAAGATTACCGGAGGGCAATCAGCCCCAGCATTTT
>TRBV11-3|TRBD1|TRBJ1-5|NA
CASSSRDRGSRSNQPQHF
TGTGCCAGCAGCTCCCGGGACAGGGGTTCCCGTAGCAATCAGCCCCAGCATTTT
>TRBV6-6|NA|TRBJ2-1|NA
CASSYSIYNEQFF
TGTGCCAGCAGTTACTCGATTTACAATGAGCAGTTCTTC
>TRBV6-6|NA|TRBJ2-7|NA
CAVSRESYEQYF
TGTGCCGTCTCCAGGGAATCCTACGAGCAGTACTTC
>TRBV27|TRBD1|TRBJ2-5|NA
CASSLYRDRGRAALQETQYF
TGTGCCAGCAGTTTATATCGGGACAGGGGGCGGGCCGCGTTACAAGAGACCCAGTACTTC
>TRBV9|NA|TRBJ1-1|once
CASSAHGNTEAFF
TGTGCCAGCAGCGCCCATGGGAACACTGAAGCTTTCTTT
>TRBV10-1|NA|TRBJ2-5|NA
CASSVGRGAAQETQYF
TGCGCCAGCAGTGTTGGCCGGGGGGCCGCTCAAGAGACCCAGTACTTC
>TRBV5-1|NA|TRBJ2-1|NA
CASSLVTYNEQFF
TGCGCCAGCAGCTTGGTGACGTACAATGAGCAGTTCTTC
>TRBV5-4|NA|TRBJ1-2|NA
CASSAPLYGYTF
TGTGCCAGCAGCGCGCCTCTCTATGGCTACACCTTC
>TRBV5-6|TRBD1|TRBJ2-1|NA
CASSFRQGAFNEQFF
TGTGCCAGCAGCTTCAGACAGGGGGCGTTCAATGAGCAGTTCTTC
>TRBV6-1|TRBD1|TRBJ1-2|NA
CASRLQLQGDYGYTF
TGTGCCAGCAGGCTTCAACTCCAGGGGGACTATGGCTACACCTTC
>TRBV2|NA|TRBJ2-5|few
CATRDFESQETQYF
TGTGCCACTCGGGACTTCGAATCCCAAGAGACCCAGTACTTC
>TRBV9|NA|TRBJ2-3|NA
CASSGLRDDKSTDTQYF
TGTGCCAGCAGCGGACTCCGGGACGATAAAAGCACAGATACGCAGTATTTT
>TRBV7-8|NA|TRBJ2-2|NA
CAGSIGANTGELFF
TGTGCCGGGAGCATTGGCGCGAACACCGGGGAGCTGTTTTTT
>TRBV29-1|NA|TRBJ1-1|once
CSVRTEPEAFF
TGCAGCGTTCGGACAGAACCTGAAGCTTTCTTT
>TRBV10-3|NA|TRBJ1-2|NA
CAISDQQGGYTF
TGTGCCATCAGTGATCAACAGGGTGGCTACACCTTC
>TRBV30|NA|TRBJ1-5|few
CAWNRDPNQPQHF
TGTGCCTGGAACAGGGATCCCAATCAGCCCCAGCATTTT
>TRBV6-1|TRBD2|TRBJ2-7|NA
CASRRTSAGYEQYF
TGTGCCAGCAGGCGGACTAGCGCCGGGTACGAGCAGTACTTC
>TRBV5-4|TRBD1|TRBJ2-7|NA
CASSLGQGHYEQYF
TGTGCCAGCAGCTTGGGACAGGGGCACTACGAGCAGTACTTC
>TRBV5-1|TRBD1|TRBJ1-5|NA
CASSLEAGGDQPQHF
TGCGCCAGCAGCTTGGAGGCAGGGGGCGATCAGCCCCAGCATTTT
>TRBV5-1|NA|TRBJ1-6|NA
CASSPRELGNSPLHF
TGCGCCAGCAGCCCCAGGGAATTAGGGAATTCACCCCTCCACTTT
>TRBV10-3|TRBD2|TRBJ2-3|NA
CAISEGTSGRDTQYF
TGTGCCATCAGTGAGGGGACTAGCGGACGAGATACGCAGTATTTT
>TRBV2|NA|TRBJ1-5|once
CASSPMGLSNQPQHF
TGTGCCAGCAGCCCCATGGGGCTCAGCAATCAGCCCCAGCATTTT
>TRBV30|TRBD1|TRBJ2-7|NA
CAWNRGPPYEQYF
TGTGCCTGGAACAGGGGGCCCCCCTACGAGCAGTACTTC
>TRBV9|NA|TRBJ2-7|NA
CASSGGTVLSYEQYF
TGTGCCAGCAGCGGCGGGACAGTTCTCTCCTACGAGCAGTACTTC